The rows below give T cell receptor beta chains drawn from one sample of a study of cytomegalovirus exposure and HLA in healthy donors. Using immunoSEQ multiplex PCR, the repertoire was profiled, and TCRdb retains in-frame clones only, with some absent. The data hold approximately 120,000 clones, with approximately 80% observed a single time. Sequencing input: PBMCs. These receptors originate from a man under 40 in good health and CMV-seropositive. The CDR3 runs from the conserved cysteine through the conserved F or W. Fields, in order: CDR3 DNA, CDR3 protein, J gene, clone size, D gene, V gene. D genes are given only for firm matches. Some rows have no size entry. The others give once, few or many, or a class for an expanded clone.

CDR3nt: TGCGCCAGCAGCTGCCGGGACAGGACCTTCTTC
CDR3aa: CASSCRDRTFF
j_gene: TRBJ1-2
abundance: few
d_gene: TRBD1
v_gene: TRBV5-1

CDR3nt: TGTGCCAGCATTATGACAGGGAACACTGAAGCTTTCTTT
CDR3aa: CASIMTGNTEAFF
j_gene: TRBJ1-1
abundance: .
d_gene: .
v_gene: TRBV6-1

CDR3nt: TGTGCCAGCAGCCCCCTTACTAGGGACAGGGACGAGCAGTACTTC
CDR3aa: CASSPLTRDRDEQYF
j_gene: TRBJ2-7
abundance: .
d_gene: TRBD1
v_gene: TRBV7-6

CDR3nt: TGTGCCAGCAGTGAGGTCCTGAACACTGAAGCTTTCTTT
CDR3aa: CASSEVLNTEAFF
j_gene: TRBJ1-1
abundance: .
d_gene: .
v_gene: TRBV6-5

CDR3nt: TGTGCCAGCAGCTTCTATGACATGAACACTGAAGCTTTCTTT
CDR3aa: CASSFYDMNTEAFF
j_gene: TRBJ1-1
abundance: .
d_gene: .
v_gene: TRBV5-6

CDR3nt: TGTGCCAGCAGCTTGAGGCAGGGAAGCTCTGGCTACACCTTC
CDR3aa: CASSLRQGSSGYTF
j_gene: TRBJ1-2
abundance: .
d_gene: .
v_gene: TRBV5-6

CDR3nt: TGTGCCAGCAGGGGACTAGCGGGGGGGCGAGAGACCCAGTACTTC
CDR3aa: CASRGLAGGRETQYF
j_gene: TRBJ2-5
abundance: .
d_gene: TRBD2
v_gene: TRBV2

CDR3nt: TGTGCCAGTATTGATAGGACAGGAGTTTATGAAGCTTTCTTT
CDR3aa: CASIDRTGVYEAFF
j_gene: TRBJ1-1
abundance: .
d_gene: TRBD1
v_gene: TRBV19

CDR3nt: TGTGCCAGTGAGGGACAGGGGAACACCGGGGAGCTGTTTTTT
CDR3aa: CASEGQGNTGELFF
j_gene: TRBJ2-2
abundance: .
d_gene: TRBD1
v_gene: TRBV19

CDR3nt: TGTGCCAGCTCACCACGAGTTACTGACACTGAAGCTTTCTTT
CDR3aa: CASSPRVTDTEAFF
j_gene: TRBJ1-1
abundance: .
d_gene: .
v_gene: TRBV18

CDR3nt: TGCGCCAGCAGCCAAACCCAGGGAATCTACAATGAGCAGTTCTTC
CDR3aa: CASSQTQGIYNEQFF
j_gene: TRBJ2-1
abundance: once
d_gene: .
v_gene: TRBV4-1

CDR3nt: TGTGCCAGACCGGGACTAGGACCCTACGAGCAGTACTTC
CDR3aa: CARPGLGPYEQYF
j_gene: TRBJ2-7
abundance: .
d_gene: TRBD2
v_gene: TRBV19

CDR3nt: TGTGCCAGCAGCCCGGGGAGGTACGGCTACACCTTC
CDR3aa: CASSPGRYGYTF
j_gene: TRBJ1-2
abundance: .
d_gene: .
v_gene: TRBV9

CDR3nt: TGTGCCAGCAGCTTCGCTTTATGGGGGCGCGATAATTCACCCCTCCACTTT
CDR3aa: CASSFALWGRDNSPLHF
j_gene: TRBJ1-6
abundance: .
d_gene: .
v_gene: TRBV5-6

CDR3nt: .
CDR3aa: CASGFLAGGQPQHF
j_gene: TRBJ1-5
abundance: .
d_gene: .
v_gene: TRBV12-5

CDR3nt: TGTGCCAGCACCCCAAACGTCCGGGACACCCCCTACGAGCAGTACTTC
CDR3aa: CASTPNVRDTPYEQYF
j_gene: TRBJ2-7
abundance: .
d_gene: .
v_gene: TRBV7-3

CDR3nt: TGTGCCAGCAGCTTGGACCTCGGGGGTACGCAGTATTTT
CDR3aa: CASSLDLGGTQYF
j_gene: TRBJ2-3
abundance: .
d_gene: .
v_gene: TRBV5-6

CDR3nt: TGTGCCAGCAGTGTGCAGGGATATTCAGATACGCAGTATTTT
CDR3aa: CASSVQGYSDTQYF
j_gene: TRBJ2-3
abundance: .
d_gene: .
v_gene: TRBV6-4

CDR3nt: TGTGCCAGCAGAGACAGGGGAACTAATGAAAAACTGTTTTTT
CDR3aa: CASRDRGTNEKLFF
j_gene: TRBJ1-4
abundance: .
d_gene: TRBD1
v_gene: TRBV2

CDR3nt: TGTGCCAGCAGTACCCGGGACAGGGCTGACTATGGCTACACCTTC
CDR3aa: CASSTRDRADYGYTF
j_gene: TRBJ1-2
abundance: .
d_gene: TRBD1
v_gene: TRBV6-1

CDR3nt: TGTGCCAGCAGCCGAGACAGTATAGGTCAGTACTTC
CDR3aa: CASSRDSIGQYF
j_gene: TRBJ2-4
abundance: .
d_gene: .
v_gene: TRBV5-6

CDR3nt: TGTGCCACCTCGCAGGGGACCACAGATACGCAGTATTTT
CDR3aa: CATSQGTTDTQYF
j_gene: TRBJ2-3
abundance: .
d_gene: .
v_gene: TRBV13

CDR3nt: TGTTCCAGCAGTGCCGGAGGGAGCGGGGGCTACAAGGAGCAGTACTTC
CDR3aa: CSSSAGGSGGYKEQYF
j_gene: TRBJ2-7
abundance: .
d_gene: TRBD2
v_gene: TRBV7-9